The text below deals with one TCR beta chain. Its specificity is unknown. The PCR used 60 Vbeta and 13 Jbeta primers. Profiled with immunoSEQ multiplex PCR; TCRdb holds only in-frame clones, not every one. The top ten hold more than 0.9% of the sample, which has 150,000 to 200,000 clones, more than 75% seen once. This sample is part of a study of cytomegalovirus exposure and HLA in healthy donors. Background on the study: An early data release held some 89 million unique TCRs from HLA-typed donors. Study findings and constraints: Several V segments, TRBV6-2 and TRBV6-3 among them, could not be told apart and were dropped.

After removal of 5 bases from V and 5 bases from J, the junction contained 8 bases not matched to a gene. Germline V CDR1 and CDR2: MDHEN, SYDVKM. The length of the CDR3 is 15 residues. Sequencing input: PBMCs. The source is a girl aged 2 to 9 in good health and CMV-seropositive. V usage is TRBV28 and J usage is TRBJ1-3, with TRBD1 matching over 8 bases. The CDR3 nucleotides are TGTGCCAGCAGTGCTCCGGGACAGGCGCGAAACACCATATATTTT. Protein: CASSAPGQARNTIYF.